This entry concerns a single TCR beta chain. This clone was found a few times. Its specific antigen is unknown. There are no base qualities to consult, and no much larger clone falls within one base. The germline V gene encodes CDR1 SQVTM and CDR2 ANQGSEA. The junction carries 12 bases between V and J, which are trimmed by 3 bases and 7 bases respectively. Reading from cysteine to phenylalanine, the CDR3 counts 12 amino acids. Only CDR3 DNA remains: 36 bases, in frame from the first base. From each donor, a single peripheral blood sample of 100 to 150 mL on average was drawn into heparinised tubes. Naive, central memory, regulatory and stem cell-like memory CD4+ T cells were sorted on a BD FACSAria II using a panel including CD45RO, CCR7, CD25, CD127, CD95 and CD27. A purity above 95% was achieved for all sorted populations. PBMCs were isolated immediately by Lymphoprep density gradient centrifugation and stained directly without culture. To minimize batch effects, samples were stained and sorted in pairs, one healthy donor with one patient per experiment.

The data were taken from a study of beta chain features in type 1 diabetes (dated by TCRdb to between 2017 and 2018). At the level of the whole study: Patients and healthy donors did not differ in mean age, gender distribution, total cell number or subset yield. A total of 85 million to 140 million sorted cells were examined across all samples, and the number of cells per subset was strongly correlated with RNA yield. In the study, recently diagnosed type 1 diabetes patients and matched healthy donors were compared on the TCRB repertoires of their sorted circulating CD4+ T cell subsets. Naive and central memory subsets were obtained from all 30 or so donors, but regulatory and stem cell-like memory subsets were isolated from only 8 patients and roughly 8 healthy donors. Overall study results and their limits: Type 1 diabetes patients showed a moderate but significant shortening of TCRB CDR3 length in all four CD4+ subsets. At VDJ recombination sites, type 1 diabetes patients had fewer insertions and more deleted nucleotides, which implies abnormalities in thymic rearrangement. Naive, central memory and regulatory TCRB repertoires appeared to be more alike among patients than among healthy donors. Because cDNA was sequenced instead of genomic DNA, highly expressing activated cells could be over-represented, though the groups showed no difference in activation or CD3 levels. Because small numbers of individuals were included in the HLA sub-analyses, any influence of HLA type on TCRB rearrangement was left unresolved. PCR might favor shorter templates, but patient and control samples were amplified and corrected together, so any skew would affect both groups equally.

The High Capacity cDNA Reverse Transcription Kit was used to reverse transcribe all of the isolated RNA, meaning that expressed TCRB transcripts were what got sequenced. Deep immunoSEQ sequencing was applied to naive, central memory and regulatory T cell samples, giving an average of around 3.8 million total reads per sample. After sorted cells were lysed in RLT buffer, RNA was extracted with DNase-treated RNeasy Micro or Mini kits, with the choice depending on cell number. To prevent cross-contamination, each cell subset was processed individually, whereas patient and healthy donor samples were processed jointly. Using the immunoSEQ multiplex PCR, TCRB sequences were amplified from cDNA into 87-bp fragments spanning the CDR3 region. Sequencing of the amplicons was performed on the Illumina HiSeq platform. The authors processed their data as follows. PCR bias was computationally corrected using synthetic template baselines, reads within Hamming distance 2 were collapsed, and singletons that could not be merged were discarded. Reads were aligned against IMGT to assign V, D and J genes, CDR3 length and insertions or deletions at six rearrangement sites. Within each subset, clonotype counts were normalized to sorted cell number, after which true diversity and Gini coefficients were computed with the tcR R package. The overlap coefficient, calculated on TCRB nucleotide sequences, was used to quantify repertoire sharing. Out-of-frame TCRB sequences from naive cells were analyzed to stand in for the pre-selection repertoire. The table comes from immuneACCESS by way of TCRdb, which keeps in-frame sequences with V and J called. Part of the clones is missing from these tables; in studies checked, under half for an unresolved V gene and the rest for unknown reasons. The D gene and trimming were derived from the DNA, and the V and J assignments and clone size from that table. The sample data list fewer than 250,000 clones, and roughly 13% of these were observed just once. About 0.024% of the sample rests with the top ten.

The sample comprised naive CD4+ T cells from blood. What the cell subset or site label conveys for this sample: true naive CD4+ T cells. This TCR derives from a middle-aged woman in good health. The chain employs TRBV29-1 and TRBJ2-5; no D gene call is confident. The CDR3 here reads CSVDLQLGTQYF. The DNA sequence is given as TGCAGCGTTGATCTACAGTTAGGGACCCAGTACTTC. The CDR3 plus the reference TRBV29-1 and TRBJ2-5 genes for the other parts give the full variable domain: SAVISQKPSRDICQRGTSLTIQCQVDSQVTMMFWYRQQPGQSLTLIATANQGSEATYESGFVIDKFPISRPNLTFSTLTVSNMSPEDSSIYLCSVDLQLGTQYFGPGTRLLVL.